This T cell receptor (beta chain) was recorded in a study of T cell responses to AZD1222 COVID-19 vaccine. TCRdb's table, derived via immunoSEQ multiplex PCR, lists solely in-frame clones and lacks some. Among around 100,000 clones listed, roughly 88% were seen once. In the case of this clone: Its antigen is unknown.

From germline, CDR1 is SEHNR and CDR2 FQNEAQ (reference sequence). This CDR3 is 14 amino acids long. V was shortened by 5 bases and J by 5 bases, with 15 bases between the two germline ends. Regarding the study as a whole: The reported proportion of spike-specific TCRs targeting unmutated variant regions was nearly half. Two AZD1222 administrations were followed by greater Spike-specific TCR breadth and depth. Just a handful of people given AZD1222 tested seropositive at baseline.

The clonotype was recovered from an adult in good health. The sequencing used peripheral blood, collected on day 0 of AZD1222 vaccination. The J gene is TRBJ1-2, the V gene TRBV7-9; possible D gene TRBD1, 5 bases. The CDR3 loop is CASSQGSAVYGYTF. In DNA, the CDR3 is TGTGCCAGCAGCCAGGGATCGGCGGTATATGGCTACACCTTC.